The 19 T cell receptor beta chains listed next were all sequenced from one sample in a study of molecular identifiers for immune sequencing clone quantification. Via MiXCR, TCRdb re-called the PCR reads, giving one row per CDR3 protein. The data contain around 460,000 distinct CDR3 sequences, roughly 24% of them singletons. The sample taken for sequencing was naive CD8+ T cells from blood, with Jurkat cell RNA spiked in. This sample's subset: FACS-sorted CD8+CD4-CCR7+CD45RA+ naive T cells. The source of these receptors is a human donor in good health. Some libraries in this study had Jurkat cell RNA spiked in.

The CDR3 is CASSDVYSGGARGELFF. CDR3 coding DNA: TGTGCCAGCAGTGACGTCTATAGCGGGGGGGCCCGAGGGGAGCTGTTTTTT. V is TRBV2 and J is TRBJ2-2, with 11 bases lining up with TRBD2. The CDR3 has 17 amino acids. V lost 3 bases and J lost 8; bases outside the gene matches: 11. The germline V gene encodes CDR1 SNHLY and CDR2 FYNNEI.

This clonotype turned up a few times. The V gene is TRBV7-9, the J gene TRBJ2-1; 11 nucleotides align to TRBD2. This CDR3 region has 15 residues. V shed 6 bases, J shed 9 bases, and the junction held 10 bases outside the gene matches. CDR1 and CDR2 from the germline V gene are SEHNR and FQNEAQ (reference sequence). Here the CDR3 reads CASSSTSGISSEQFF. In DNA, the CDR3 is TGTGCCAGCAGTTCGACTAGCGGGATTAGCAGTGAGCAGTTCTTC. Complete variable domain (other parts from reference TRBV7-9 and TRBJ2-1): DTGVSQNPRHKITKRGQNVTFRCDPISEHNRLYWYRQTLGQGPEFLTYFQNEAQLEKSRLLSDRFSAERPKGSFSTLEIQRTEQGDSAMYLCASSSTSGISSEQFFGPGTRLTVL.

The chain links TRBV6-5 to TRBJ2-1; D tentatively fits TRBD1 or TRBD2 (7 bases each). The CDR3 sequence is 15 residues long. Germline V gene lookup returns CDR1 MNHEY and CDR2 SVGAGI. V was shortened by 1 base and J by 7 bases, with 14 bases between the two germline ends. CDR3 protein: CASSYLAGGANEQFF. The DNA for the CDR3 is TGTGCCAGCAGTTACTTGGCAGGGGGGGCGAATGAGCAGTTCTTC.

This clonotype showed up many times. The chain recombines TRBV6-5 with TRBJ1-1; D not resolved. Trimming removed 6 bases at V and 0 bases at J, with 11 bases between. Looked up from germline, CDR1 is MNHEY and CDR2 is SVGAGI. The length of the CDR3 is 14 residues. CDR3 amino acids: CASSDRHLNTEAFF. In nucleotides, the CDR3 is TGTGCCAGCAGCGACCGACATTTGAACACTGAAGCTTTCTTT.

This clonotype was seen repeatedly, ten times or more. The J gene is TRBJ2-7, the V gene TRBV9, with D perhaps matching TRBD1 or TRBD2 (5 bases each). The CDR3 is made up of 15 amino acids. Trimming removed 0 bases at V and 0 bases at J, with 10 bases between. Germline values: CDR1 SGDLS, CDR2 YYNGEE. The DNA of the CDR3 is TGTGCCAGCAGCGTAGGTGGGGGTTACTCCTACGAGCAGTACTTC. Protein: CASSVGGGYSYEQYF.

The CDR3 bases are TGTGCCAGCAGGTCTGGACAGTCATACACCGGGGAGCTGTTTTTT. Protein product: CASRSGQSYTGELFF. This rearrangement joins TRBV6-5 to TRBJ2-2; perhaps TRBD1 as D (6 bases). V was cut by 6 bases and J by 3 bases, with 14 bases left in between. The CDR3 totals 15 residues. CDR1 is MNHEY, CDR2 SVGAGI, per germline.

This clonotype showed up many times. The chain couples TRBV11-2 to TRBJ2-4, with 10 bases aligning to TRBD2. Germline CDR1 is SGHAT and CDR2 is FQNNGV. This CDR3 is built from 16 residues. V lost 6 bases to trimming and J lost 0 bases; unmatched junction nucleotides: 5. The chain's CDR3 is CASRASGGLAKNIQYF. CDR3 coding DNA: TGTGCCAGCAGAGCTAGCGGGGGACTAGCCAAAAACATTCAGTACTTC.

The chain recombines TRBV3-2 with TRBJ2-2; the DNA was not used to check the table's D call, TRBD2. TRBV3-2 is flagged as a pseudogene. This CDR3 comprises 18 residues. DNA for the CDR3: TGTGCCAGCAGCCAGACCCGGCTCGCGGGGGGGCGGACCGGGGAGCTGTTTTTT. Protein: CASSQTRLAGGRTGELFF.

The chain recombines TRBV6-1 with TRBJ2-1; D call uncertain. Trimming pared 2 bases from V and 5 bases from J, leaving 10 bases between. The length of the CDR3 is 14 residues. Per the germline V gene, CDR1 is MNHNS and CDR2 is SASEGT. The DNA for the CDR3 is TGTGCCAGCAGTGAAAGCCGACTGAACAATGAGCAGTTCTTC. Its translation is CASSESRLNNEQFF.

This clonotype was observed at least ten times. This rearrangement joins TRBV7-6 to TRBJ2-5; the match to TRBD2 covers 9 bases. Losses at the gene ends were 5 bases for V and 3 bases for J; bases not matched to a gene: 4. Germline CDR1 and CDR2: SGHVS and FNYEAQ. The CDR3 runs 14 residues. The CDR3 coding sequence is TGTGCCAGCAGCCCTAGCGGGATCGAAGAGACCCAGTACTTC. This sequence encodes CASSPSGIEETQYF. Full variable domain (remainder filled in from reference TRBV7-6 and TRBJ2-5): GAGVSQSPRYKVTKRGQDVALRCDPISGHVSLYWYRQALGQGPEFLTYFNYEAQQDKSGLPNDRFSAERPEGSISTLTIQRTEQRDSAMYRCASSPSGIEETQYFGPGTRLLVL.

For this clonotype: This is likely a read error, given that the CDR3 carries no conserved phenylalanine or tryptophan at its end. The genes are TRBV4-3 and TRBJ1-5, with D perhaps matching TRBD1 (6 bases). The CDR3 spans 15 residues. Deletions cut 0 bases from V and 6 bases from J, with 12 bases between. CDR1 is LGHNA, CDR2 YSLEER, per germline. Written as DNA, the CDR3 is TGCGCCAGCAGCCAAGATAAGGGGGGGGCTCAGCCCCAGCATCTT. As protein: CASSQDKGGAQPQHL.

About this clonotype itself: The junction departs from the called germline gene at one end, perhaps through a read error. J is TRBJ2-3 and V is TRBV5-1, with a tentative D call TRBD1 (5 bases). The CDR3 is made up of 16 amino acids. Germline CDR1 and CDR2: SGHRS and YFSETQ. The CDR3 DNA reads TGCGCCAGCAGAGATCAGGGAAAGGACCGCACAGATACGCAGTGTTTT. It yields the protein CASRDQGKDRTDTQCF. Full variable domain (rest looked up from reference TRBV5-1 and TRBJ2-3): KAGVTQTPRYLIKTRGQQVTLSCSPISGHRSVSWYQQTPGQGLQFLFEYFSETQRNKGNFPGRFSGRQFSNSRSEMNVSTLELGDSALYLCASRDQGKDRTDTQCFGPGTRLTVL.

V usage is TRBV11-2 and J usage is TRBJ2-1; tentative D call: TRBD2 (6 bases). The CDR3 consists of 14 residues. The ends were cut back, 3 bases at V and 6 bases at J, with 12 bases in the middle. CDR1 and CDR2 (germline): SGHAT, FQNNGV. CDR3 protein: CASSFIGGANEQFF. The CDR3 DNA reads TGTGCCAGCAGCTTCATTGGAGGGGCCAATGAGCAGTTCTTC. The whole variable domain, filled in from reference TRBV11-2 and TRBJ2-1, reads EAGVAQSPRYKIIEKRQSVAFWCNPISGHATLYWYQQILGQGPKLLIQFQNNGVVDDSQLPKDRFSAERLKGVDSTLKIQPAKLEDSAVYLCASSFIGGANEQFFGPGTRLTVL.

This clonotype came up a few times. V usage is TRBV20-1 and J usage is TRBJ2-3; 10 nucleotides line up with TRBD2. There are 13 residues in the CDR3. The germline gives CDR1 DFQATT, CDR2 SNEGSKA (reference sequence). Germline trimming cut 7 bases from V and 6 bases from J; bases unmatched to any gene: 7. The CDR3 DNA is TGCAGTGGTCGAGCGGGAGGGATGGATACGCAGTATTTT. This codes for CSGRAGGMDTQYF.

This clonotype occurred a few times. The chain couples TRBV5-6 to TRBJ1-3; D may be TRBD1 (6 bases). V gave up 4 bases and J gave up 1 base, with 15 bases separating them. The CDR3 has 16 amino acids. CDR1 SGHDT and CDR2 YYEEEE come from the germline V gene. The CDR3 sequence: CASSIGQWVSGNTIYF. Written as DNA, the CDR3 is TGTGCCAGCAGCATAGGACAGTGGGTGTCTGGAAACACCATATATTTT.

V and J are TRBV12-5 and TRBJ1-1; tentatively, D is TRBD1 (6 bases). This CDR3 comprises 15 residues. The V and J ends lost 1 base and 3 bases respectively, with 12 bases between them. The V gene's germline CDR1 is LGHNT and CDR2 FRNRAP. The DNA of the CDR3 is TGTGCTAGTGGTTTGGGGGGGGGCGCGTACACTGAAGCTTTCTTT. Translation: CASGLGGGAYTEAFF.

The J gene is TRBJ2-1, the V gene TRBV6-5; D is perhaps TRBD2 (5 bases). The CDR3 is made up of 14 amino acids. Germline values: CDR1 MNHEY, CDR2 SVGAGI. Trimming stripped 0 bases from V and 9 bases from J, with 12 bases between. The CDR3, as DNA: TGTGCCAGCAGTTACTCCGCGAGAGGGTTTGAGCAGTTCTTC. Its translation is CASSYSARGFEQFF.

With respect to this clonotype: Possible read error: a much larger clone is one base away. The chain has TRBV30 and TRBJ2-3, with a tentative D call TRBD1 (5 bases). Per the germline V gene, CDR1 is GTSNPN and CDR2 is SVGIG (reference sequence). V was cut by 0 bases and J by 0 bases, with 10 bases left in between. This CDR3 is 15 amino acids long. The CDR3: CAWSVADSSTDTQYF. The CDR3 nucleotides read TGTGCCTGGAGTGTGGCAGACAGTAGCACAGATACGCAGTATTTT.

Points on this clonotype: The missing conserved phenylalanine or tryptophan at the end of this CDR3 makes a read error likely. The chain combines TRBV11-2 with TRBJ1-1, with D maybe TRBD1 (6 bases). The V gene lost 5 bases and the J gene lost 6 bases, with 19 bases spanning the gap. The length of the CDR3 is 15 residues. The germline CDR1 and CDR2 sequences are SGHAT and FQNNGV. This chain's CDR3 is CASSLRGAASAEAFS. The CDR3 nucleotides are TGTGCCAGCAGCCTCCGGGGGGCCGCCAGCGCTGAAGCTTTCTCT.